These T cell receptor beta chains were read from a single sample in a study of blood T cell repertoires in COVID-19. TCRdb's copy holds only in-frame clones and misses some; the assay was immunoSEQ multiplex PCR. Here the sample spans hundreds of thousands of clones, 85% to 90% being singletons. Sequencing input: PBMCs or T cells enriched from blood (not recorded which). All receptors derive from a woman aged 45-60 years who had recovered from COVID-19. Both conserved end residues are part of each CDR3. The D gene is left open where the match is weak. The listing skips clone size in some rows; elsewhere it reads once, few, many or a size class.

CDR3nt: TGTGCCTCTAAAACCGGGACAGGGGCCCCGAACACTGAAGCTTTCTTT
CDR3aa: CASKTGTGAPNTEAFF
d_gene: TRBD1
abundance: few
len: 16
v_gene: TRBV5-6
j_gene: TRBJ1-1

CDR3nt: TGTGCCAGCAGCCCCAAGAGGCGACAGGGTCTCCACGAGCAGTACTTC
CDR3aa: CASSPKRRQGLHEQYF
d_gene: TRBD1
abundance: -
len: 16
v_gene: TRBV13
j_gene: TRBJ2-7

CDR3nt: TGTGCCAGCACCATCCAGGCTGCTGGCTACACCTTC
CDR3aa: CASTIQAAGYTF
d_gene: -
abundance: -
len: 12
v_gene: TRBV5-6
j_gene: TRBJ1-2

CDR3nt: TGTGCCAGCAGCCAAGACCCGCTAGCGGGGTCCCCCGGTACGCAGTATTTT
CDR3aa: CASSQDPLAGSPGTQYF
d_gene: TRBD2
abundance: many
len: 17
v_gene: TRBV4-2
j_gene: TRBJ2-3

CDR3nt: TGTGCCAGCCAATCAGGGGCCGGGGAGCTGTTTTTT
CDR3aa: CASQSGAGELFF
d_gene: -
abundance: -
len: 12
v_gene: TRBV3-1/TRBV3-2
j_gene: TRBJ2-2

CDR3nt: TGTGCCAGCACCAGGGACAGGGGAGGAACTGAAGCTTTCTTT
CDR3aa: CASTRDRGGTEAFF
d_gene: TRBD1
abundance: -
len: 14
v_gene: TRBV25-1
j_gene: TRBJ1-1

CDR3nt: TGTGCCAGCAGCCAAGGAACGGACAGGGGCCCAGATACGCAGTATTTT
CDR3aa: CASSQGTDRGPDTQYF
d_gene: TRBD1
abundance: -
len: 16
v_gene: TRBV3-1/TRBV3-2
j_gene: TRBJ2-3

CDR3nt: TGTGCCAGCAGCTTAATTGGGGACAGGGGGTCCGAGCAGTACTTC
CDR3aa: CASSLIGDRGSEQYF
d_gene: TRBD1
abundance: -
len: 15
v_gene: TRBV7-3
j_gene: TRBJ2-7

CDR3nt: TGCGCCAGCAGCTTGGGGGACAGGGGCGGTACAGATACGCAGTATTTT
CDR3aa: CASSLGDRGGTDTQYF
d_gene: TRBD1
abundance: -
len: 16
v_gene: TRBV5-1
j_gene: TRBJ2-3

CDR3nt: TGTGCCAGTAGTATAGATCGAGGGAACAAGCAGTACTTC
CDR3aa: CASSIDRGNKQYF
d_gene: -
abundance: -
len: 13
v_gene: TRBV19
j_gene: TRBJ2-7

CDR3nt: TGTGCCAGCAGCCCGATACTGAACACCGGGGAGCTGTTTTTT
CDR3aa: CASSPILNTGELFF
d_gene: -
abundance: -
len: 14
v_gene: TRBV3-1/TRBV3-2
j_gene: TRBJ2-2

CDR3nt: TGTGCCAGCAGTTCCTCACGACTAGCGGGAGTAGAGACCCAGTACTTC
CDR3aa: CASSSSRLAGVETQYF
d_gene: TRBD2
abundance: -
len: 16
v_gene: TRBV2
j_gene: TRBJ2-5

CDR3nt: TGTGCCAGCAGTTTATCGAGGGCCAGCACAGATACGCAGTATTTT
CDR3aa: CASSLSRASTDTQYF
d_gene: -
abundance: -
len: 15
v_gene: TRBV27
j_gene: TRBJ2-3

CDR3nt: TGTGCCTGGAATGCCGGACAGGGGCGAAATCAGCCCCAGCATTTT
CDR3aa: CAWNAGQGRNQPQHF
d_gene: TRBD1
abundance: once
len: 15
v_gene: TRBV30
j_gene: TRBJ1-5

CDR3nt: TGTGCCAGTAGTACTGAACGTCGGACAGGGCTCTCCTACGAGCAGTACTTC
CDR3aa: CASSTERRTGLSYEQYF
d_gene: TRBD1
abundance: -
len: 17
v_gene: TRBV19
j_gene: TRBJ2-7

CDR3nt: TGTGCCAGTAAGAAGGGGCGACTAGCTCCCTTCGGCACCGGGGAGCTGTTTTTT
CDR3aa: CASKKGRLAPFGTGELFF
d_gene: TRBD2
abundance: -
len: 18
v_gene: TRBV19
j_gene: TRBJ2-2

CDR3nt: TGTGCCAGTAGTATAAGTTGGGGTCTGTGGCAGGGTCAACAGCAAGGTCAGCCCCAGCATTTT
CDR3aa: CASSISWGLWQGQQQGQPQHF
d_gene: -
abundance: few
len: 21
v_gene: TRBV19
j_gene: TRBJ1-5

CDR3nt: TGTGCCAGAAGCTTGAAGTCAGGGCAAGGGAATAATTCACCCCTCCACTTT
CDR3aa: CARSLKSGQGNNSPLHF
d_gene: -
abundance: -
len: 17
v_gene: TRBV5-3
j_gene: TRBJ1-6